This entry lists 22 T cell receptor beta chains sequenced from one sample in a study of T cells in Graves' hyperthyroidism and ophthalmopathy. Amplified TCR beta CDR3 regions derived from RNA transcripts. The primer set for the first-round RT-PCR of the TCR CDR3 was HTBI. TCRdb fed the multiplex PCR reads into MiXCR, producing one record per CDR3 protein. The data hold more than 500,000 distinct CDR3 sequences, with over 12% observed a single time. Sample: blood. The receptors come from a woman between 40 and 50 years old with Graves' ophthalmopathy.

The chain combines TRBV12-3 or TRBV12-4 with TRBJ1-1; D ambiguous. This CDR3 has 15 amino acids. V shed 1 base and J shed 4 bases, with 13 bases lying between them. CDR3 sequence reads: CASSLDPGWGTEAFF. The DNA of the CDR3 is TGTGCCAGCAGTTTAGACCCGGGCTGGGGCACTGAAGCTTTCTTT.

The chain recombines TRBV4-2 with TRBJ2-5, with 10 bases that match TRBD2. This CDR3 region has 17 residues. CDR1 is LGHNA and CDR2 is YNFKEQ in the germline V gene. Losses at the gene ends were 0 bases for V and 5 bases for J; bases not matched to a gene: 9. DNA for the CDR3: TGTGCCAGCAGCCAAGATACACTAGCGGGAAGGTCGGAGACCCAGTACTTC. This translates into CASSQDTLAGRSETQYF.

There are many counts of this clonotype. The genes are TRBV12-3 or TRBV12-4 and TRBJ2-7, with 12 bases that match TRBD1. CDR3 length: 14 amino acids. J gave up 5 bases and V 7 bases, and 6 bases lay outside the gene matches. The CDR3 sequence: CASTPGQGAHEQYF. The CDR3 nucleotides are TGTGCCAGCACCCCGGGACAGGGGGCTCACGAGCAGTACTTC.

The rearrangement links TRBV7-3 to TRBJ1-1; perhaps TRBD1 as D (5 bases). The CDR3 spans 14 residues. From germline, CDR1 is SGHTA and CDR2 FQGTGA. With 2 bases removed from V and 10 bases from J, the gap between germline ends came to 17 bases. The CDR3 is CASSLGDSSAGAFF. The CDR3, as DNA: TGTGCCAGCAGCTTAGGGGACTCGTCGGCTGGAGCTTTCTTT.

This clonotype was recorded at least ten times. The chain has TRBV3-1 and TRBJ2-5, with 8 positions matching TRBD1. The CDR3 consists of 15 residues. V gave up 2 bases and J gave up 5 bases; unmatched junction bases: 7. CDR1 and CDR2 from the germline V gene are LGHDT and YNNKEL (reference sequence). This CDR3 reads CASSQLRTGRETQYF. CDR3 in DNA: TGTGCCAGCAGCCAACTCCGGACAGGGAGGGAGACCCAGTACTTC.

This clonotype was counted at least ten times. The chain has TRBV12-3 or TRBV12-4 and TRBJ2-7; TRBD1 might be the D (6 bases). There are 12 residues in the CDR3. Trimming took off 5 bases at V and 8 bases at J, with 13 bases between the two ends. In nucleotides, the CDR3 is TGTGCCAGCAGTGAGAGCGACAGGAAGCAGTACTTC. Translated: CASSESDRKQYF.

This clonotype occurred many times. The chain recombines TRBV29-1 with TRBJ2-5; 12 bases agree with TRBD2. Germline V gene data show CDR1 as SQVTM and CDR2 as ANQGSEA. V was clipped by 4 bases and J by 5 bases; unmatched bases: 8. The CDR3 length is 15 residues. In nucleotides, the CDR3 is TGCAGCGTTGGACATGGACTAGCGGGAAGGGAGACCCAGTACTTC. It codes for CSVGHGLAGRETQYF.

This chain links TRBV28 with TRBJ1-1; D unclear. Trimming stripped 7 bases from V and 2 bases from J, with 11 bases between. The germline gives CDR1 MDHEN, CDR2 SYDVKM. The length of the CDR3 is 13 residues. This CDR3 is CASTPRRNTEAFF. As DNA, the CDR3 is TGTGCCAGCACCCCCCGACGTAACACTGAAGCTTTCTTT.

This clonotype was picked up many times. This chain joins TRBV19 and TRBJ1-1, with a tentative D call TRBD1 (5 bases). Germline values: CDR1 LNHDA, CDR2 SQIVND (reference sequence). There are 13 residues in the CDR3. V shed 5 bases and J shed 0 bases, with 7 bases lying between them. CDR3: CASSRTLNTEAFF. CDR3 DNA sequence: TGTGCCAGTAGTCGGACATTGAACACTGAAGCTTTCTTT.

This clonotype was detected ten times or more. This rearrangement joins TRBV30 to TRBJ2-2; 8 positions agree with TRBD2. V trimming: 3 bases; J trimming: 1 base; junction bases outside the gene matches: 4. The CDR3 loop spans 15 amino acids. The germline gives CDR1 GTSNPN, CDR2 SVGIG (reference sequence). CDR3 loop: CAWRAGGWNTGELFF. CDR3 in DNA: TGTGCCTGGAGGGCGGGAGGATGGAACACCGGGGAGCTGTTTTTT.

This clonotype was counted at least ten times. This chain uses TRBV6-5 with TRBJ2-7; 7 bases agree with TRBD2. There are 15 residues in the CDR3. CDR1 is MNHEY, CDR2 SVGAGI, per germline. The V segment lost 2 bases and the J segment 3 bases; nucleotides outside the gene matches: 7. CDR3 residues: CASSYETSSLYEQYF. The CDR3 DNA sequence: TGTGCCAGCAGTTACGAGACTAGCTCCCTCTACGAGCAGTACTTC.

This clonotype was detected ten times or more. V and J are TRBV5-5 and TRBJ2-5; TRBD1 matches at 9 bases. The ends lost 3 bases at V and 2 bases at J; junction bases unmatched: 17. Germline assignment: CDR1 SGHKS and CDR2 YYEKEE (reference sequence). The CDR3 loop spans 19 amino acids. CDR3 coding DNA: TGTGCCAGCAGCTGGTTCTTCGGGACAGGGAGAACGAGTCAAGAGACCCAGTACTTC. Its protein is CASSWFFGTGRTSQETQYF.

V is TRBV7-9 and J is TRBJ2-5, with a possible D match to TRBD2 (5 bases). Trimming cost V 4 bases and J 1 base, with 10 bases left between them. The CDR3 is 14 amino acids. The germline CDR1 and CDR2 sequences are SEHNR and FQNEAQ (reference sequence). The CDR3 DNA is TGTGCCAGCAGCTCCCTAGCAACCCAAGAGACCCAGTACTTC. As protein: CASSSLATQETQYF. Variable domain in full (rest from reference TRBV7-9 and TRBJ2-5): DTGVSQNPRHKITKRGQNVTFRCDPISEHNRLYWYRQTLGQGPEFLTYFQNEAQLEKSRLLSDRFSAERPKGSFSTLEIQRTEQGDSAMYLCASSSLATQETQYFGPGTRLLVL.

This clonotype showed up just a few times. The CDR3 DNA reads TGCAGTGCTAGATTCGGATCCGAGCAGTACTTC. Translation: CSARFGSEQYF. This chain connects TRBV20-1 to TRBJ2-7; D gene uncertain. The CDR3 is 11 amino acids. Germline V gene data show CDR1 as DFQATT and CDR2 as SNEGSKA (reference sequence). V lost 2 bases and J lost 6, with 8 bases in between.

The chain couples TRBV9 to TRBJ2-7, with 7 nucleotides matching TRBD2. Germline lookup yields CDR1 SGDLS and CDR2 YYNGEE. The CDR3 length is 17 residues. V shed 4 bases and J 3 bases; nucleotides not matched to a gene: 16. The CDR3 loop reads CASSSGGAGPGGYEQYF. The CDR3 nucleotides read TGTGCCAGCAGCTCCGGGGGAGCAGGGCCGGGAGGCTACGAGCAGTACTTC.

J is TRBJ1-2 and V is TRBV27, with 9 bases aligning to TRBD1. V dropped 2 bases and J dropped 9; count of bases not matched to a gene: 7. The CDR3 spans 14 residues. Germline CDR1 and CDR2: MNHEY and SMNVEV (reference sequence). The CDR3 here is CASSLTGTGLSYTF. The CDR3 DNA sequence: TGTGCCAGCAGTTTAACCGGGACAGGGCTCAGCTACACCTTC.

This clonotype was counted ten times or more. V and J are TRBV6-1 and TRBJ1-2, with D unclear. V dropped 2 bases and J dropped 7 bases, with 11 bases sitting between them. The CDR3 totals 13 residues. Germline assignment: CDR1 MNHNS and CDR2 SASEGT. This chain's CDR3 is CASSETGFGGYTF. The CDR3 DNA sequence: TGTGCCAGCAGTGAAACGGGATTTGGTGGCTACACCTTC.

The chain carries TRBV15 and TRBJ1-1; D unclear. Germline CDR1 LNHNV, CDR2 YYDKDF (reference sequence). V was trimmed by 0 bases and J by 1 base, leaving 6 bases between them. The CDR3 contains 14 residues. The CDR3 nucleotides are TGTGCCACCAGCAGAGAGGACCGGAACACTGAAGCTTTCTTT. This gives the protein CATSREDRNTEAFF. Full variable domain (outside the CDR3, taken from reference TRBV15 and TRBJ1-1): DAMVIQNPRYQVTQFGKPVTLSCSQTLNHNVMYWYQQKSSQAPKLLFHYYDKDFNNEADTPDNFQSRRPNTSFCFLDIRSPGLGDTAMYLCATSREDRNTEAFFGQGTRLTVV.

This clonotype was recorded at least ten times. J is TRBJ1-2 and V is TRBV28; TRBD1 aligns across 7 bases. J gave up 5 bases and V 5 bases, and 14 bases lay outside the gene matches. CDR1 and CDR2 from the germline V gene are MDHEN and SYDVKM. This CDR3 spans 16 amino acids. The CDR3 sequence is CASSPSPRTGRYGYTF. DNA of the CDR3: TGTGCCAGCAGTCCTTCCCCTCGGACAGGACGTTATGGCTACACCTTC.

This clonotype was found many times. The gene calls are TRBV7-6 and TRBJ2-5, with D tentatively TRBD1 or TRBD2 (5 bases each). Germline CDR1 reads SGHVS; CDR2 reads FNYEAQ. CDR3 length: 13 residues. V was pared by 4 bases and J by 5 bases, with 11 bases between. This chain's CDR3 is CASSWGRMETQYF. The DNA of the CDR3 is TGTGCCAGCAGCTGGGGACGGATGGAGACCCAGTACTTC.

This clonotype occurred many times. This chain joins TRBV12-3 or TRBV12-4 and TRBJ2-2; the D is unclear. CDR3 size: 14 residues. V was trimmed by 1 base and J by 8 bases, leaving 11 bases between them. CDR3 bases: TGTGCCAGCAGTTTAGGAGGTGGTGGGGGGGAGCTGTTTTTT. Residues: CASSLGGGGGELFF.

In this sample, this clonotype turned up a few times. J is TRBJ1-1 and V is TRBV7-2; D unresolved. This CDR3 spans 15 amino acids. Germline CDR1 and CDR2: SGHTA and FQGNSA. Trimming took off 1 base at V and 2 bases at J, with 11 bases between the two ends. CDR3 sequence: CASSLGSTVNTEAFF. The CDR3, as DNA: TGTGCCAGCAGCTTAGGTAGTACAGTTAACACTGAAGCTTTCTTT. Full variable domain (remainder filled in from reference TRBV7-2 and TRBJ1-1): GAGVSQSPSNKVTEKGKDVELRCDPISGHTALYWYRQSLGQGLEFLIYFQGNSAPDKSGLPSDRFSAERTGGSVSTLTIQRTQQEDSAVYLCASSLGSTVNTEAFFGQGTRLTVV.